This T cell receptor beta chain was retrieved from a study of shared clonotypes between healthy human individuals. On the study more broadly: The donors, a couple of women and three men, were aged 18 to 49.

In germline, CDR1 is MDHEN, CDR2 SYDVKM. This CDR3 is 13 amino acids long. Trimming left V 6 bases short and J 6 bases short, with 12 bases between. Produced via immunoSEQ multiplex PCR; TCRdb's table is partial and in-frame only. There are about 980,000 clones in the sample; about 80% occur only once, and approximately 1.5% lies in the top ten. A CD45RA+ naive subset and a CD45RA-negative memory subset were split from CD4+ cells. Source material: memory CD4+ T cells sorted from blood. Subset indicated: CD45RA-negative fraction. The chain recombines TRBV28 with TRBJ1-5, with D maybe TRBD1 (5 bases). This clonotype was obtained from a man in his late teens or twenties in good health. The CDR3 DNA reads as TGTGCCAGCAGCGACAGTGTAAGTCAGCCCCAGCATTTT. It translates to CASSDSVSQPQHF. Drawing the rest from reference TRBV28 and TRBJ1-5, the complete variable domain is DVKVTQSSRYLVKRTGEKVFLECVQDMDHENMFWYRQDPGLGLRLIYFSYDVKMKEKGDIPEGYSVSREKKERFSLILESASTNQTSMYLCASSDSVSQPQHFGDGTRLSIL.